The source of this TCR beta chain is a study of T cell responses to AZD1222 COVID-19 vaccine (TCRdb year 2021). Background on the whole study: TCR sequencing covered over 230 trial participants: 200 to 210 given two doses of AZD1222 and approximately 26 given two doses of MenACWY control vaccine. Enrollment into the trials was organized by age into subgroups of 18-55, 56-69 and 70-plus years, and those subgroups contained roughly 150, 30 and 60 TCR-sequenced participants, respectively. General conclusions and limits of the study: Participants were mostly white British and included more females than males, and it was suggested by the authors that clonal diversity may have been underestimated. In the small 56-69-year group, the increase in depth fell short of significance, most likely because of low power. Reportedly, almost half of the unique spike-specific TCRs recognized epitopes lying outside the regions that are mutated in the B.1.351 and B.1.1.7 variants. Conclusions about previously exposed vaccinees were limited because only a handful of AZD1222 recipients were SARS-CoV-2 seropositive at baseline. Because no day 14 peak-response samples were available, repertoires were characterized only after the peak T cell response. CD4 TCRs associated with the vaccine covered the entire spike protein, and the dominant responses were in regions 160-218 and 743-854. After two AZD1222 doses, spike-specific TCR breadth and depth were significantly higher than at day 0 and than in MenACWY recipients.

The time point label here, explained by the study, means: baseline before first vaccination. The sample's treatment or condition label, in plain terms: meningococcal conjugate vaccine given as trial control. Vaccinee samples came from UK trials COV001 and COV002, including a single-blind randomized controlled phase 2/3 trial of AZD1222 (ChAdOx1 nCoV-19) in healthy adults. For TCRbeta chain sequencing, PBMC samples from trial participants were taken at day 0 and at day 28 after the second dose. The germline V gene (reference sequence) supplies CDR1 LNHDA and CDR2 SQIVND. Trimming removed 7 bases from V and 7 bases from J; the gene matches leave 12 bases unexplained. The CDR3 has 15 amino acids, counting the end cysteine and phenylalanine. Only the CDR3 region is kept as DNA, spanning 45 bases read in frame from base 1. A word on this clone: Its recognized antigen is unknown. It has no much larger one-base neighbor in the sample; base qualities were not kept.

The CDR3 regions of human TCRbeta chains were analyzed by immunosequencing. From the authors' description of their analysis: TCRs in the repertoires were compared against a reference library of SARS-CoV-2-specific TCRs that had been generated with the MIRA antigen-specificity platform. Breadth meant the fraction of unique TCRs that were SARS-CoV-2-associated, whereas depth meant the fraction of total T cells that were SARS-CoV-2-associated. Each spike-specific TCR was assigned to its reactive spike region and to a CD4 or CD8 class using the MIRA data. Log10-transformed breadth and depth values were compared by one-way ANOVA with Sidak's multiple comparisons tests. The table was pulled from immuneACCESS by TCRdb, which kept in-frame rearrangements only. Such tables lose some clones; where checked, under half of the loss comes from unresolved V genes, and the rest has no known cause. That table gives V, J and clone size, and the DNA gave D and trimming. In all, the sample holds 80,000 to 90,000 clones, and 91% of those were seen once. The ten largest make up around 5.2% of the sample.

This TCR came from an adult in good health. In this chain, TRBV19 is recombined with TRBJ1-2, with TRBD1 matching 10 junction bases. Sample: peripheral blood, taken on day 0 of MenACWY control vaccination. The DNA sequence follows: TGTGCCAGTAAAACCGCGGGACAGGGGTATGCTGGCTACACCTTC. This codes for CASKTAGQGYAGYTF.